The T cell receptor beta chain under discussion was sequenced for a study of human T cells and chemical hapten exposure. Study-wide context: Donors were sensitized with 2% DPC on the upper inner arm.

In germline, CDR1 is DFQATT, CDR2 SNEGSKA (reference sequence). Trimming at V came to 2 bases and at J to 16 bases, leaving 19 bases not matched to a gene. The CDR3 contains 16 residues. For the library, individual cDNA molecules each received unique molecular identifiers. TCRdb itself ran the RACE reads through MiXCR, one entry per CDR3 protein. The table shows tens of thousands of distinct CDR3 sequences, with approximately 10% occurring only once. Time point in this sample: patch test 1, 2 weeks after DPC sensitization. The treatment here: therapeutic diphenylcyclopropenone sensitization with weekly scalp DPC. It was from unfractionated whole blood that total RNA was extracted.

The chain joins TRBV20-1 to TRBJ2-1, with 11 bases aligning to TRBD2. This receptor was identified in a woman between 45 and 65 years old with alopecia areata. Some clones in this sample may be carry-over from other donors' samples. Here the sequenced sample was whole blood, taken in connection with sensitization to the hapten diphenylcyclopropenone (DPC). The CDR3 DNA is TGCAGTGCTAGACCGGGACAACGGACTAGCGGGTCTGTGGTATTCTTC. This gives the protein CSARPGQRTSGSVVFF.